The TCR beta chain under discussion was sequenced for a study of Ad26.COV2.S vaccination and SARS-CoV-2 variants (dated by TCRdb to the early 2020s). Background on the whole study: Donors in the vaccine arm were drawn from COV1001, a phase I-IIa trial of Ad26.COV2.S in healthy adults that was multicentre, randomized, double-blind and placebo-controlled. Ad26.COV2.S was administered intramuscularly at a dose of 5x10^10 or 1x10^11 viral particles, either as one shot or as two shots given 56 days apart. Investigators remained blinded to trial group allocation during experiments and outcome assessment. TCRbeta repertoire sequencing served as the tool for gauging how specific and how broad the SARS-CoV-2-reactive T cell receptors were following Ad26.COV2.S vaccination. Participants in the trial were split at random into five groups of five each, receiving low-dose or high-dose Ad26.COV2.S once or twice, or else placebo on both occasions. A total of some 30 samples were included in the TCR-sequenced set, comprising about 20 Ad26.COV2.S vaccine recipients, 5 placebo recipients and 8 SARS-CoV-2 convalescent individuals.

A word on this clone: Its recognized antigen is unknown. No base-level quality is on record; no much larger clone is a single base apart.

The treatment or condition label of this sample denotes: around 19 received Ad26.COV2.S at low or high dose, single or two shots; several received placebo; per-sample allocation not given. Repertoires of vaccine and placebo recipients were sequenced from samples taken on day 63 after the first injection. In Cohort 1b, roughly 26 adults aged 18-55 years were enrolled at a single site in Boston, USA, between 29 July and 7 August 2020. As a vaccine, Ad26.COV2.S was a replication-incompetent adenovirus type 26 vector that expressed a prefusion-stabilized SARS-CoV-2 spike protein derived from the original Wuhan strain. Results and caveats for the whole study, not just this receptor: Substantial breadth of spike-specific CD8+ and CD4+ T cell responses was reported after vaccination. According to the authors, total T cell responses may have been underestimated by the TCR breadth and depth analyses. The study was not powered for comparison of responses between vaccine doses or regimens. Vaccine and placebo recipients had similar non-spike TCR breadth, a finding consistent with the vaccine containing only spike. Ad26.COV2.S recipients had higher spike-specific TCR breadth than placebo recipients (P = 0.0014).

TCRbeta CDR3 regions were sequenced with the immunoSEQ Assay. After extraction, genomic DNA underwent amplification by bias-controlled multiplex PCR, followed by high-throughput sequencing. Per the original workflow: To quantify the absolute abundance of each unique TCRbeta CDR3 region, sequences were collapsed and filtered. Usable DNA was measured by amplifying reference genes present in all nucleated cells, and TCRbeta template counts were normalized to that usable DNA to estimate T cell fraction. Repertoire TCRs were annotated as SARS-CoV-2-specific by exact matching of V gene, CDR3 amino acid sequence and J gene to a known reactive TCR set. MIRA supplied the reference SARS-CoV-2 TCR set, which was filtered for enrichment in COVID-19-positive ImmuneCODE repertoires so that public or cross-reactive TCRs were removed. Using the MIRA antigens, annotated TCRs were further analysed by specific ORF or by position within an ORF. Breadth was defined as annotated unique rearrangements over total unique productive rearrangements; depth was the summed frequency of those rearrangements. Two-sided Wilcoxon rank-sum tests were used to compare TCR breadth between groups. The table was pulled from immuneACCESS by TCRdb, which kept in-frame rearrangements only. Such tables lose some clones; where checked, under half of the loss comes from unresolved V genes, and the rest has no known cause. That table furnishes V, J and clone size, whereas the DNA furnished D and trimming. A total of some 480,000 clones appear in this sample, 87% of them only once. The ten largest clones take up about 13% of the sample.

The sequence was collected from a person aged 18-65 years who received the Ad26.COV2.S COVID-19 vaccine or a placebo. The sample consisted of peripheral blood, taken in a trial of Ad26.COV2.S vaccine versus placebo.

The CDR3: CASSQDSREGTQYF. The DNA sequence is as follows: TGCGCCAGCAGCCAAGATTCGCGGGAGGGCACGCAGTATTTT. Here the chain combines TRBV4-3 and TRBJ2-3; 9 central nucleotides agree with TRBD2. Compared with germline, V lacks 0 bases and J lacks 9 bases; bases without a gene match: 4. The CDR3 contains 14 residues, cysteine and phenylalanine counted. Here the CDR3 DNA is all that survives: 42 bases in frame from base 1. CDR1 and CDR2 (LGHNA, YSLEER) derive from the germline V gene.